Following are 23 T cell receptor beta chains from one sample sequenced in a study of T cell clonotyping in hematopoietic cell transplantation. Produced via immunoSEQ multiplex PCR; TCRdb's table is partial and in-frame only. The data show 4,500 to 5,000 clones, roughly 92% seen once. This sample comprised PBMCs, obtained 180 days after allogeneic stem cell transplant. These receptors originate from a male patient in his sixties or seventies who had an allogeneic stem cell transplant from a related donor, so the T cells may come from the graft donor. Some clones in this sample may be carry-over from other donors' samples.

The V call is TRBV4-3, the J call TRBJ1-1; no clear D. CDR1 is LGHNA, CDR2 YSLEER, per germline. The V end was cut by 2 bases, the J end by 6 bases, with 16 bases between. The CDR3 consists of 15 residues. CDR3 in DNA: TGCGCCAGCAGCCAACACCACAAGACCGAACCTGAAGCTTTCTTT. Residues: CASSQHHKTEPEAFF.

In this sample, this clone turned up once. This chain connects TRBV6-5 to TRBJ1-5, with 9 bases identical to TRBD1. V was clipped by 6 bases and J by 4 bases; unmatched bases: 7. From germline, CDR1 is MNHEY and CDR2 SVGAGI. CDR3 length equals 15 residues. The CDR3 DNA is TGTGCCAGCAGAAGACGACAGGGGGGTAATCAGCCCCAGCATTTT. Its protein is CASRRRQGGNQPQHF.

As DNA, the CDR3 is TGCAGCGTTGAAGTCGGGCCTCTGGTCCCCCATACGCAGTATTTT. Its translation is CSVEVGPLVPHTQYF. The V call is TRBV29-1, the J call TRBJ2-3; unclear D gene. This CDR3 is 15 amino acids long. The V gene lost 1 base and the J gene lost 7 bases, with 18 bases spanning the gap. Germline V gives CDR1 SQVTM, CDR2 ANQGSEA.

This chain uses TRBV4-1 with TRBJ1-4; D is perhaps TRBD1 (5 bases). This CDR3 contains 15 residues. Trimming removed 0 bases at V and 7 bases at J, with 12 bases between. CDR1 and CDR2 from the germline V gene are MGHRA and YSYEKL. The CDR3 DNA follows: TGCGCCAGCAGCCAAGATTTGGACATAGGTGAAAAACTGTTTTTT. Its protein product is CASSQDLDIGEKLFF.

The chain carries TRBV5-5 and TRBJ2-5; D gene ambiguous. From germline, CDR1 is SGHKS and CDR2 YYEKEE (reference sequence). Trimming pared 1 base from V and 7 bases from J, leaving 11 bases between. The CDR3 runs 13 residues. The CDR3 DNA follows: TGTGCCAGCAGCTTGAAAGGGTCCGGGACCCAGTACTTC. Translation gives CASSLKGSGTQYF. Supplemented by reference TRBV5-5 and TRBJ2-5, the full variable domain reads DAGVTQSPTHLIKTRGQQVTLRCSPISGHKSVSWYQQVLGQGPQFIFQYYEKEERGRGNFPDRFSARQFPNYSSELNVNALLLGDSALYLCASSLKGSGTQYFGPGTRLLVL.

The CDR3 DNA reads as TGTGCCAGCAGGAAGAGGGGGCCATACAATGAGCAGTTCTTC. It specifies CASRKRGPYNEQFF. The rearrangement uses TRBV6-5 and TRBJ2-1, with 7 positions matching TRBD1. The CDR3 length is 14 residues. Per germline, CDR1 MNHEY and CDR2 SVGAGI. The V and J ends lost 6 bases and 4 bases, in that order; junction bases with no gene match: 6.

The CDR3 loop is CASSHATQNTEAFF. The CDR3, as DNA: TGCGCCAGCAGCCATGCAACACAAAACACTGAAGCTTTCTTT. The chain couples TRBV4-1 to TRBJ1-1; no firm D call. Trimming cost V 3 bases and J 2 bases, with 10 bases left between them. The germline V gene encodes CDR1 MGHRA and CDR2 YSYEKL. The CDR3 is 14 residues long.

This rearrangement joins TRBV7-2 to TRBJ2-7; 7 bases are shared with TRBD2. Per the germline V gene, CDR1 is SGHTA and CDR2 is FQGNSA. V was pared by 5 bases and J by 5 bases, with 9 bases of the junction left unmatched. This CDR3 comprises 14 residues. The CDR3 is CASSPTGTKHEQYF. DNA of the CDR3: TGTGCCAGCAGCCCCACCGGGACTAAGCACGAGCAGTACTTC. Variable domain in full (rest from reference TRBV7-2 and TRBJ2-7): GAGVSQSPSNKVTEKGKDVELRCDPISGHTALYWYRQSLGQGLEFLIYFQGNSAPDKSGLPSDRFSAERTGGSVSTLTIQRTQQEDSAVYLCASSPTGTKHEQYFGPGTRLTVT.

The chain carries TRBV28 and TRBJ2-2; 7 bases line up with TRBD2. The CDR3 runs to 15 residues. The junction had 6 bases not matched to a gene; V was cut back by 2 bases and J by 6 bases. CDR1 is MDHEN, CDR2 SYDVKM, per germline. CDR3 nucleotide sequence: TGTGCCAGCAGTTTAACGGGGGGTCTTTCCGGGGAGCTGTTTTTT. Its translation: CASSLTGGLSGELFF.

This chain links TRBV10-3 with TRBJ2-5, with TRBD1 matching 7 bases. Trimming removed 6 bases from V and 1 base from J; junction bases left unmatched: 2. Per germline, CDR1 ENHRY and CDR2 SYGVKD. The CDR3 spans 13 residues. The CDR3 here is CAISGTAQETQYF. The CDR3 DNA follows: TGTGCCATCAGCGGGACAGCCCAAGAGACCCAGTACTTC.

The V call is TRBV5-4, the J call TRBJ2-1, with TRBD1 identical over 12 bases. The CDR3 is made up of 15 amino acids. V lost 3 bases to trimming and J lost 8 bases; unmatched junction nucleotides: 6. Looked up from germline, CDR1 is SGHNT and CDR2 is YYREEE (reference sequence). The CDR3 coding sequence is TGTGCCAGCAGCTCAGGGGACAGGGGGCGAGATGAGCAGTTCTTC. Protein sequence: CASSSGDRGRDEQFF.

This clone was seen a single time. This chain joins TRBV6-1 and TRBJ1-5; 7 bases map to TRBD1. V lost 3 bases and J lost 6; bases outside the gene matches: 11. The CDR3 has 16 residues. Germline values: CDR1 MNHNS, CDR2 SASEGT. This chain's CDR3 is CASSEQGDPKGQPQHF. The CDR3 DNA reads as TGTGCCAGCAGTGAGCAGGGGGACCCGAAAGGTCAGCCCCAGCATTTT.

V gene TRBV29-1 combines with J gene TRBJ2-3; perhaps TRBD1 as D (5 bases). V gave up 7 bases and J gave up 12 bases, with 20 bases separating them. In germline, CDR1 is SQVTM, CDR2 ANQGSEA. The CDR3 runs to 12 residues. CDR3 protein: CSARSGQSPQYF. For the CDR3, the DNA is TGCAGCGCCAGAAGTGGACAAAGCCCACAGTATTTT.

This clone was recorded once. The chain is built from TRBV7-2 and TRBJ2-5; D possibly matches TRBD1 or TRBD2 (5 bases each). Germline V gene data show CDR1 as SGHTA and CDR2 as FQGNSA. This CDR3 region has 15 residues. Trimming stripped 8 bases from V and 4 bases from J, with 20 bases between. The CDR3 DNA follows: TGTGCCAGCGGTGGGGCGGGCGTCCCGCCAGAGACCCAGTACTTC. It specifies CASGGAGVPPETQYF. The full variable domain, with the rest looked up from reference TRBV7-2 and TRBJ2-5, is GAGVSQSPSNKVTEKGKDVELRCDPISGHTALYWYRQSLGQGLEFLIYFQGNSAPDKSGLPSDRFSAERTGGSVSTLTIQRTQQEDSAVYLCASGGAGVPPETQYFGPGTRLLVL.

The chain employs TRBV6-1 and TRBJ2-7, with no clear D. The CDR3 extends over 13 amino acids. V gave up 4 bases and J gave up 2 bases, with 9 bases separating them. CDR1 and CDR2 from the germline V gene are MNHNS and SASEGT. CDR3 amino acids: CASSVSWTYEQYF. The CDR3 nucleotides read TGTGCCAGCAGTGTATCCTGGACCTACGAGCAGTACTTC.

The gene calls are TRBV7-2 and TRBJ1-1; D remains unclear. V lost 1 base and J lost 6, with 15 bases in between. CDR3 length: 15 residues. Germline assignment: CDR1 SGHTA and CDR2 FQGNSA. In DNA form, the CDR3 reads TGTGCCAGCAGCTTAGACCCGGGCCGAGGCGCTGAAGCTTTCTTT. This encodes CASSLDPGRGAEAFF.

The rearrangement uses TRBV25-1 and TRBJ2-7, with TRBD1 matching over 8 bases. V lost 4 bases, J lost 2 bases, and 7 bases stayed unmatched. The CDR3 spans 15 residues. Germline V gives CDR1 MGHDK, CDR2 SYGVNS. In DNA form, the CDR3 reads TGTGCCAGCAGTGGCCGGGGACAGGACCCCTACGAGCAGTACTTC. Its translation is CASSGRGQDPYEQYF.

This clone was picked up one time. V is TRBV7-2 and J is TRBJ2-5; D call uncertain. Trimming left V 4 bases short and J 2 bases short, with 14 bases between. The CDR3 length is 15 residues. Germline values: CDR1 SGHTA, CDR2 FQGNSA. This CDR3 is CASSSGSWAQETQYF. The CDR3 DNA follows: TGTGCCAGCAGCTCCGGCTCTTGGGCACAAGAGACCCAGTACTTC.

In its sample, this clone was seen once. This rearrangement joins TRBV25-1 to TRBJ2-2; D not resolved. Germline CDR1 and CDR2: MGHDK and SYGVNS. V was cut by 4 bases and J by 4 bases, with 10 bases left in between. This CDR3 spans 14 amino acids. The CDR3 DNA is TGTGCCAGCAGTGTTACAAGTTTCACCGGGGAGCTGTTTTTT. Its protein is CASSVTSFTGELFF.

This chain uses TRBV6-1 with TRBJ1-2, with TRBD1 matching over 8 bases. The ends lost 0 bases at V and 8 bases at J; junction bases unmatched: 11. Germline assignment: CDR1 MNHNS and CDR2 SASEGT. The CDR3 contains 16 residues. CDR3 nucleotides: TGTGCCAGCAGTGAAGCGCCGGATGGACAGGGCGGAGGCTACACCTTC. As protein: CASSEAPDGQGGGYTF.

The chain couples TRBV25-1 to TRBJ1-1; D is possibly TRBD1 (5 bases). Between the trimmed V and J ends, which lost 4 bases and 0 bases, there was a span of 12 bases. This CDR3 region has 15 residues. Germline V gives CDR1 MGHDK, CDR2 SYGVNS. CDR3 sequence reads: CASSVGPTLNTEAFF. The CDR3 region has the DNA TGTGCCAGCAGTGTGGGGCCAACATTGAACACTGAAGCTTTCTTT.

V and J are TRBV14 and TRBJ2-2; D not resolved. CDR3 length: 16 residues. Per germline, CDR1 SGHDN and CDR2 FVKESK. Trimming shortened V by 0 bases and J by 2 bases, and 10 bases separated the two germline ends. This chain's CDR3 is CASSQEGGLNTGELFF. CDR3 DNA sequence: TGTGCCAGCAGCCAAGAAGGTGGGCTTAACACCGGGGAGCTGTTTTTT.

V usage is TRBV6-5 and J usage is TRBJ1-1; 7 positions agree with TRBD1. CDR3 length equals 14 residues. Germline CDR1 reads MNHEY; CDR2 reads SVGAGI. With V trimmed by 0 bases and J by 10 bases, 8 bases remained unmatched. As DNA, the CDR3 is TGTGCCAGCAGTTACTCTGGGTATGACAGGGTAGCTTTCTTT. Encoded protein: CASSYSGYDRVAFF.